The clone carrying this T cell receptor beta chain has only a few counts. This record comes from a study of blood T cell repertoires in COVID-19. The J segment lost 0 bases and the V segment lost 6 bases, leaving 7 bases of the junction unmatched. Germline V gene data show CDR1 as SNHLY and CDR2 as FYNNEI. This CDR3 comprises 17 residues. As originally analysed: The assay estimated nucleated cells by amplifying reference gene primers. Some clones are missing from TCRdb's copy, which holds only in-frame ones; the method was immunoSEQ multiplex PCR. D and trimming come from the DNA, and the V and J calls and clone size come from that table. The sample records about 200,000 clones, around 83% being singletons.

The TCR comes from a woman of 80 years or more with acute or convalescent COVID-19. The sequenced sample was peripheral blood. The gene calls are TRBV2 and TRBJ2-2, with 10 bases matching TRBD2. The chain's CDR3 is CASRLHGLAANTGELFF. Here the CDR3 DNA reads TGTGCCAGCAGGCTCCATGGACTAGCGGCGAACACCGGGGAGCTGTTTTTT.